The rows below give T cell receptor beta chains drawn from one sample of a study of T cell changes during pregnancy in multiple sclerosis. Some clones are missing from TCRdb's copy, which holds only in-frame ones; the method was immunoSEQ multiplex PCR. This sample yields some 99,000 clones, of which roughly 92% are seen a single time; almost 1% belongs to the top ten. Source: peripheral blood, taken after pregnancy. These receptors all come from a female donor with multiple sclerosis, enrolled in a pregnancy study. CDR3s include the opening cysteine and the closing phenylalanine or tryptophan. Fields, in order: CDR3 DNA, CDR3 protein, V gene, D gene, clone size, J gene. D genes are given only for firm matches. A row's size may be missing; if present it is once, few, many or a size class.

TGTGCCTCGGGACTAGCGGGAGAACACTACTTC,CASGLAGEHYF,TRBV30,TRBD2,-,TRBJ2-7
TGTGCCAGCAGTGAAGGGGGCTGGGAGACCCAGTACTTC,CASSEGGWETQYF,TRBV28,TRBD1,-,TRBJ2-5
TGTGCCTGGAGCCGGACAGGCCGAAACACTGAAGCTTTCTTT,CAWSRTGRNTEAFF,TRBV30,TRBD1,-,TRBJ1-1
TGCGCCAGCAGCCAAGATATGCAGATTAATGAAAAACTGTTTTTT,CASSQDMQINEKLFF,TRBV4-1,-,-,TRBJ1-4
TGCGCCAGCAGCCTAACGTTACAGTCCGGTAATGAAAAACTGTTTTTT,CASSLTLQSGNEKLFF,TRBV5-1,-,-,TRBJ1-4
TGTGCCAGCAGTGAGGAACAGACGTATGGCTACACCTTC,CASSEEQTYGYTF,TRBV6-1,-,few,TRBJ1-2
TGTGCCAGCAGTCCCGGGACAGGGATCTACAATGAGCAGTTCTTC,CASSPGTGIYNEQFF,TRBV6-4,TRBD1,once,TRBJ2-1
TGTGCCAGCAGCTTAGCGCTTTATAGCAGGAACACCGGGGAGCTGTTTTTT,CASSLALYSRNTGELFF,TRBV7-6,-,-,TRBJ2-2
TGCGCCAGCAGCCCCGGAGCTAGCGTATACAATGAGCAGTTCTTC,CASSPGASVYNEQFF,TRBV4-3,-,-,TRBJ2-1
TGTGCCAGCAGCTTAGTACTAGCGGGAGTCCCGTACGAGCAGTACTTC,CASSLVLAGVPYEQYF,TRBV7-9,TRBD2,-,TRBJ2-7
TGTGCCATCCAGGACAGGGGACGTCAGCCCCAGCATTTT,CAIQDRGRQPQHF,TRBV28,TRBD1,-,TRBJ1-5
TGTGCCAGCAGCAACCTACCTCTAAACTCTAAGGGGAGGCTATACGAGCAGTACTTC,CASSNLPLNSKGRLYEQYF,TRBV21-1,-,-,TRBJ2-7
TGTGCCAGCAGTACTTTGGGACAGGAGACCGGGGAGCTGTTTTTT,CASSTLGQETGELFF,TRBV6-5,TRBD1,-,TRBJ2-2
TGTGCCTGGAGTGGAGAGGGAGACAATGAGCAGTTCTTC,CAWSGEGDNEQFF,TRBV30,-,once,TRBJ2-1
TGTGCCAGCTCACAGCGGACAGGGGGTTCCAACACCGGGGAGCTGTTTTTT,CASSQRTGGSNTGELFF,TRBV18,TRBD1,-,TRBJ2-2
TGTGCCTGGAGTGTACAGGGGGGCGCGTTGACCGGCTACACCTTC,CAWSVQGGALTGYTF,TRBV30,TRBD1,-,TRBJ1-2
TGTGCCAGCAGTCCCCGACAGGGTATAGAGACCCAGTACTTC,CASSPRQGIETQYF,TRBV28,TRBD1,-,TRBJ2-5
TGTGCCAGCAGTTTAAGTGAGGGCCTTGGTATGTCAGATACGCAGTATTTT,CASSLSEGLGMSDTQYF,TRBV28,-,-,TRBJ2-3
TGTGCCAGTAGTATTGGACAGTTCCGAACTGGGGCCAACGTCCTGACTTTC,CASSIGQFRTGANVLTF,TRBV19,-,-,TRBJ2-6
TGCGCCAGCAGCAGGGACACACATGGAGATACGCAGTATTTT,CASSRDTHGDTQYF,TRBV5-1,-,-,TRBJ2-3
TGTGCCATCAGCCCAGGCGATTATGGCTACACCTTC,CAISPGDYGYTF,TRBV10-3,-,-,TRBJ1-2
TGTGCCAGCGGAGAAAGGACAGGGGGCTCCTACGAGCAGTACTTC,CASGERTGGSYEQYF,TRBV28,TRBD1,-,TRBJ2-7